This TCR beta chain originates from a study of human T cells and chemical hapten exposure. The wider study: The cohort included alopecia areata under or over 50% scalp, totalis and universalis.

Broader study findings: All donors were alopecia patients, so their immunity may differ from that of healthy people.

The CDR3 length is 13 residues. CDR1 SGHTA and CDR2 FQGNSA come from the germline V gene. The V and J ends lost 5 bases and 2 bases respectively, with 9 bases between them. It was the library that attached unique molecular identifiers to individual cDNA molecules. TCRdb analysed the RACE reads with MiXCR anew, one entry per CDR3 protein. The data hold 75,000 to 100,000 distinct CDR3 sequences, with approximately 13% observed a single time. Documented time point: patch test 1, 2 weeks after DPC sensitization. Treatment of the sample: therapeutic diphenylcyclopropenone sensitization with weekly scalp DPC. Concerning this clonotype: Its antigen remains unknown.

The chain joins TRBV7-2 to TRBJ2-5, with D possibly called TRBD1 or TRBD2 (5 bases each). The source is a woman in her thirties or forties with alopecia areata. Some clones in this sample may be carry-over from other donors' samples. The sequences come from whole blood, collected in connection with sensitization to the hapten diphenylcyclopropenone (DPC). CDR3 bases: TGTGCCAGCAGCCGAGGGGAGCAAGAGACCCAGTACTTC. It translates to CASSRGEQETQYF.